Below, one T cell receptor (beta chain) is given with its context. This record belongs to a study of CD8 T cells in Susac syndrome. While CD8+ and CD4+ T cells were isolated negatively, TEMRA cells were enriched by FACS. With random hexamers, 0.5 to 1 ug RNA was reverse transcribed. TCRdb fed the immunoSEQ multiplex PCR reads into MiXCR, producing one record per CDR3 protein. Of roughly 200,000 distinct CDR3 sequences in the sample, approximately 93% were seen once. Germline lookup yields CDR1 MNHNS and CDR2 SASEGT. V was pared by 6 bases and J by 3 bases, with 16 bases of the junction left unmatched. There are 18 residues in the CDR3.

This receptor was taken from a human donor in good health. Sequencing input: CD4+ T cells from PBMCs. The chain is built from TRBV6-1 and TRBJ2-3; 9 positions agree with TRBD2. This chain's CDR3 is CASSPRLAGSRGTDTQYF. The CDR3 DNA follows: TGTGCCAGCAGCCCCCGGCTAGCGGGGAGCCGGGGGACAGATACGCAGTATTTT.